This T cell receptor beta chain appears in the sequencing data of a study of T-cell memory formation after mild COVID-19. Study-level points and caveats: Largely, contracting CD4+ clones fell within CM and EM, and contracting CD8+ clones within EMRA. The second-wave clones peaking on day 37 were not confirmed as SARS-CoV-2-specific. Clones shrinking between day 15 and 85 showed a balanced CD4/CD8 split, and those that grew later tilted toward CD4+. There were some responding clones in pre-infection memory, which suggested that cross-reactive memory had joined.

CDR1 MNHEY and CDR2 SVGAGI come from the germline V gene. V dropped 0 bases and J dropped 1 base, with 9 bases sitting between them. The length of the CDR3 is 15 residues. This clonotype was counted between two and nine times. Its antigen is currently unknown. MiXCR, run by TCRdb on the 5' RACE reads, gives a single entry per CDR3 protein. Of a few hundred thousand distinct CDR3 sequences detected, roughly 20% appear once; the ten largest clones hold roughly 21%. Sequenced sample: PBMCs or a T cell subset sorted from them (not recorded which). The TCR comes from a man between 18 and 29 years old who had mild COVID-19 (a few samples of this study predate the infection). Cell type and time point are not known. The rearrangement joins TRBV6-5 to TRBJ2-5, with D possibly being TRBD2 (6 bases). The CDR3 region has the DNA TGTGCCAGCAGTTACTCGAACGGGGGCCAAGAGACCCAGTACTTC. This codes for CASSYSNGGQETQYF.